The 32 T cell receptor beta chains below were found in one sample sequenced in a study of T cell responses to AZD1222 COVID-19 vaccine. Generated by immunoSEQ multiplex PCR, the TCRdb table keeps only in-frame clones and is missing some. The sample records 140,000 or so clones, over 85% being singletons. Source: peripheral blood, taken on day 0 of AZD1222 vaccination. The receptors come from an adult in good health.

This chain connects TRBV4-1 to TRBJ2-1, with unresolved D. The germline V and J ends were trimmed by 0 bases and 0 bases, with 12 bases remaining between them. Germline lookup yields CDR1 MGHRA and CDR2 YSYEKL. The CDR3 is made up of 17 amino acids. CDR3 residues: CASSQDRWGFSYNEQFF. CDR3 sequence (DNA): TGCGCCAGCAGCCAAGATCGGTGGGGATTCTCCTACAATGAGCAGTTCTTC.

V is TRBV24-1 and J is TRBJ1-5; no clear D. V lost 3 bases to trimming and J lost 4 bases, with 6 bases between them. CDR3 length equals 13 residues. Germline CDR1 reads KGHDR; CDR2 reads SFDVKD. The CDR3 region has the DNA TGTGCCACCAGTGATCGAGCAAATCAGCCCCAGCATTTT. It is translated as CATSDRANQPQHF.

V gene TRBV27 combines with J gene TRBJ1-5; maybe TRBD1 (6 bases). The CDR3 covers 15 residues. V was cut by 6 bases and J by 4 bases, with 16 bases left in between. Germline values: CDR1 MNHEY, CDR2 SMNVEV (reference sequence). In DNA form, the CDR3 reads TGTGCCAGCAGCAACCTCAGGGGAGAGAATCAGCCCCAGCATTTT. Protein sequence: CASSNLRGENQPQHF.

The rearrangement links TRBV3-1 (or the pseudogene TRBV3-2) to TRBJ1-1, with TRBD1 matching over 7 bases. The V gene end was trimmed by 4 bases and the J gene end by 4 bases; junction bases not matched to a gene: 9. The germline CDR1 and CDR2 sequences are LGHDT and YNNKEL (reference sequence). This CDR3 is 15 amino acids long. The CDR3 is CASSLHSGGITEAFF. The CDR3 DNA follows: TGTGCCAGCAGCCTCCACTCAGGGGGTATCACTGAAGCTTTCTTT.

The rearrangement joins TRBV10-1 to TRBJ2-2; 7 positions match TRBD2. The CDR3 is 13 amino acids. Per the germline V gene, CDR1 is WNHNN and CDR2 is SYGVQD (reference sequence). With V trimmed by 5 bases and J by 4 bases, 1 base remained unmatched. The chain's CDR3 is CASSRTSTGELFF. CDR3 nucleotides: TGCGCCAGCAGTCGGACTAGCACCGGGGAGCTGTTTTTT.

In this sample, this clone turned up a few times. V gene TRBV5-1 combines with J gene TRBJ2-2; maybe TRBD2 (6 bases). Germline V gene sequence: CDR1 SGHRS, CDR2 YFSETQ. This CDR3 is 16 amino acids long. Trimming pared 1 base from V and 6 bases from J, leaving 16 bases between. CDR3 amino acids: CASSLSRGEAPGELFF. CDR3 DNA: TGCGCCAGCAGCTTGAGCCGCGGGGAGGCTCCCGGGGAGCTGTTTTTT.

This chain uses TRBV9 with TRBJ2-1, with D perhaps matching TRBD2 (5 bases). V lost 1 base and J lost 8, with 16 bases in between. The CDR3 runs to 15 residues. The germline CDR1 and CDR2 sequences are SGDLS and YYNGEE. The CDR3 DNA is TGTGCCAGCAGCGTAAATAGGGAGCCAGTTGATGAGCAGTTCTTC. Residues: CASSVNREPVDEQFF.

V gene TRBV27 combines with J gene TRBJ1-5; TRBD1 might be the D (5 bases). The length of the CDR3 is 12 residues. The germline V gene has CDR1 MNHEY and CDR2 SMNVEV (reference sequence). The germline V and J ends were trimmed by 11 bases and 6 bases, with 14 bases remaining between them. The CDR3 loop reads CASGGVGQPQHF. For the CDR3, the DNA is TGTGCCTCGGGGGGGGTCGGTCAGCCCCAGCATTTT.

Comments on this clone: At one end, the junction sequence differs from germline, possibly due to a read error. This chain joins TRBV30 and TRBJ2-7, with D perhaps matching TRBD2 (5 bases). Per germline, CDR1 GTSNPN and CDR2 SVGIG (reference sequence). The CDR3 length is 11 residues. The CDR3 here is CAWSGLADLNF. The CDR3 DNA reads as TGTGCCTGGAGTGGGCTAGCCGACTTGAACTTC.

The chain links TRBV10-2 to TRBJ2-1; the match to TRBD2 covers 9 bases. CDR3 length: 15 residues. V lost 9 bases and J lost 0; bases outside the gene matches: 6. CDR1 WSHSY and CDR2 SAAADI come from the germline V gene. The CDR3 here is CASIRLADSYNEQFF. CDR3 nucleotide sequence: TGCGCCAGTATCCGACTAGCGGACTCCTACAATGAGCAGTTCTTC.

The V gene is TRBV5-6, the J gene TRBJ1-5; D is uncertain. V was cut by 1 base and J by 0 bases, with 8 bases left in between. Germline V gives CDR1 SGHDT, CDR2 YYEEEE. The CDR3 has 15 amino acids. This CDR3 reads CASSLSLGSNQPQHF. The CDR3 bases are TGTGCCAGCAGCTTGTCGCTGGGTAGCAATCAGCCCCAGCATTTT. Full variable domain (outside the CDR3, taken from reference TRBV5-6 and TRBJ1-5): DAGVTQSPTHLIKTRGQQVTLRCSPKSGHDTVSWYQQALGQGPQFIFQYYEEEERQRGNFPDRFSGHQFPNYSSELNVNALLLGDSALYLCASSLSLGSNQPQHFGDGTRLSIL.

This chain links TRBV4-2 with TRBJ1-6; D is possibly TRBD1 (5 bases). The CDR3 loop spans 16 amino acids. Trimming took 0 bases from V and 7 from J, leaving 13 bases between them. Germline V gene data show CDR1 as LGHNA and CDR2 as YNFKEQ. The CDR3 protein is CASSQDSGGHNSPLHF. CDR3 DNA sequence: TGTGCCAGCAGCCAAGACTCGGGGGGTCACAATTCACCCCTCCACTTT.

The rearrangement uses TRBV7-7 and TRBJ2-2, with TRBD2 matching 8 bases. The CDR3 length is 16 residues. Germline CDR1 reads SSHAT; CDR2 reads FNYEAQ (reference sequence). V dropped 5 bases and J dropped 0; count of bases not matched to a gene: 5. The CDR3 DNA sequence: TGTGCCAGCAGCCCGACAGCGGGAGCGAACACCGGGGAGCTGTTTTTT. It encodes CASSPTAGANTGELFF. Supplemented by reference TRBV7-7 and TRBJ2-2, the full variable domain reads GAGVSQSPRYKVTKRGQDVTLRCDPISSHATLYWYQQALGQGPEFLTYFNYEAQPDKSGLPSDRFSAERPEGSISTLTIQRTEQRDSAMYRCASSPTAGANTGELFFGEGSRLTVL.

This clone appeared a single time. V usage is TRBV5-1 and J usage is TRBJ2-7, with 7 bases that match TRBD2. This CDR3 has 15 amino acids. Germline-derived CDR1 and CDR2 are SGHRS and YFSETQ. The ends lost 9 bases at V and 1 base at J; junction bases unmatched: 13. The CDR3 loop reads CATRPFGEGSYEQYF. DNA for the CDR3: TGCGCCACCCGACCTTTCGGGGAGGGTTCCTACGAGCAGTACTTC. Based on the CDR3 plus reference TRBV5-1 and TRBJ2-7, the full variable domain is KAGVTQTPRYLIKTRGQQVTLSCSPISGHRSVSWYQQTPGQGLQFLFEYFSETQRNKGNFPGRFSGRQFSNSRSEMNVSTLELGDSALYLCATRPFGEGSYEQYFGPGTRLTVT.

V usage is TRBV4-1 and J usage is TRBJ2-3; D unresolved. The CDR3 has 16 residues. Trimming cost V 0 bases and J 6 bases, with 16 bases left between them. The germline gives CDR1 MGHRA, CDR2 YSYEKL. The CDR3 loop is CASSQDSETPDDTQYF. The CDR3 coding sequence is TGCGCCAGCAGCCAAGATTCTGAGACACCGGATGATACGCAGTATTTT.

V usage is TRBV28 and J usage is TRBJ2-3; no clear D gene. From germline, CDR1 is MDHEN and CDR2 SYDVKM. The V end was cut by 2 bases, the J end by 2 bases, with 8 bases between. CDR3 length: 14 residues. CDR3: CASSLRSFTDTQYF. The CDR3 nucleotides are TGTGCCAGCAGTTTAAGGAGCTTCACAGATACGCAGTATTTT.

The chain combines TRBV6-5 with TRBJ2-1, with unresolved D. The CDR3 is 14 residues long. CDR1 and CDR2 (germline): MNHEY, SVGAGI. V gave up 0 bases and J gave up 6 bases, with 9 bases separating them. The DNA of the CDR3 is TGTGCCAGCAGTTACTCCCTCCGGACCAATGAGCAGTTCTTC. The encoded protein is CASSYSLRTNEQFF.

On this clone itself: Other DNA sequences of this sample code for an identical CDR3. The chain couples TRBV5-1 to TRBJ1-1; no reliable D call. V dropped 0 bases and J dropped 1 base, with 7 bases sitting between them. The CDR3 is 14 amino acids. CDR1 is SGHRS, CDR2 YFSETQ, per germline. The CDR3 bases are TGCGCCAGCAGCTTGGAGGGCTCGAACACTGAAGCTTTCTTT. Translating it yields CASSLEGSNTEAFF.

This chain joins TRBV30 and TRBJ1-6; D is undetermined. The ends were cut back, 2 bases at V and 10 bases at J, with 18 bases in the middle. This CDR3 contains 15 residues. In germline, CDR1 is GTSNPN, CDR2 SVGIG (reference sequence). CDR3 loop: CAWSPRVPLESPLHF. CDR3 in DNA: TGTGCCTGGAGTCCACGGGTCCCTCTGGAATCACCCCTCCACTTT. The full variable domain, in which reference TRBV30 and TRBJ1-6 provide the parts outside the CDR3, is SQTIHQWPATLVQPVGSPLSLECTVEGTSNPNLYWYRQAAGRGLQLLFYSVGIGQISSEVPQNLSASRPQDRQFILSSKKLLLSDSGFYLCAWSPRVPLESPLHFGNGTRLTVT.

The chain recombines TRBV6-5 with TRBJ2-1, with 10 positions matching TRBD1. The germline gives CDR1 MNHEY, CDR2 SVGAGI. With 7 bases clipped from V and 4 bases from J, the junction kept 7 bases outside the gene matches. CDR3 size: 15 residues. The CDR3 sequence: CASNPRDRGYNEQFF. CDR3 DNA sequence: TGTGCCAGCAACCCCCGGGACAGGGGATACAATGAGCAGTTCTTC.

V and J are TRBV7-9 and TRBJ1-4, with D possibly being TRBD1 (5 bases). The germline CDR1 and CDR2 sequences are SEHNR and FQNEAQ (reference sequence). Trimming stripped 3 bases from V and 0 bases from J, with 5 bases between. The CDR3 has 14 residues. CDR3 in DNA: TGTGCCAGCAGCTTCAGGGCAACTAATGAAAAACTGTTTTTT. Its translation: CASSFRATNEKLFF.

This clone was observed a single time. This chain connects TRBV18 to TRBJ1-1; D possibly corresponds to TRBD1 (6 bases). V lost 3 bases and J 11 bases, leaving 19 bases between the germline ends. The CDR3 runs 14 residues. Germline assignment: CDR1 KGHSH and CDR2 LQKENI. This chain's CDR3 is CASSPGTNLRGAFF. CDR3 bases: TGTGCCAGCTCACCCGGGACAAACCTCCGGGGGGCTTTCTTT.

This clone has just a few counts. The chain couples TRBV7-9 to TRBJ2-7; TRBD1 matches 10 bases. The CDR3 is 13 amino acids. Germline-derived CDR1 and CDR2 are SEHNR and FQNEAQ (reference sequence). The junction had 4 bases not matched to a gene; V was cut back by 6 bases and J by 5 bases. CDR3 in amino acids: CASRGQGRDEQYF. As DNA, the CDR3 is TGTGCCAGCAGGGGACAGGGGAGGGACGAGCAGTACTTC.

V is TRBV5-1 and J is TRBJ2-7; 9 bases are a match to TRBD1. The CDR3 consists of 15 residues. CDR1 SGHRS and CDR2 YFSETQ come from the germline V gene. The J segment lost 3 bases and the V segment lost 0 bases, leaving 4 bases of the junction unmatched. This CDR3 is CASSLGGTGLYEQYF. The CDR3 DNA is TGCGCCAGCAGCTTGGGAGGGACAGGGCTCTACGAGCAGTACTTC.

The chain carries TRBV12-3 or TRBV12-4 and TRBJ1-5, with D maybe TRBD1 (5 bases). The V gene lost 8 bases and the J gene lost 0 bases, with 8 bases spanning the gap. This CDR3 comprises 13 residues. CDR3 sequence reads: CASGRDSNQPQHF. Written as DNA, the CDR3 is TGTGCCAGCGGCAGGGATAGCAATCAGCCCCAGCATTTT.

This chain links TRBV5-1 with TRBJ2-7; TRBD2 might be the D (5 bases). Germline lookup yields CDR1 SGHRS and CDR2 YFSETQ. The CDR3 spans 16 residues. V was shortened by 3 bases and J by 1 base, with 17 bases between the two germline ends. The CDR3 region is CASSSITLGPSYEQYF. DNA for the CDR3: TGCGCCAGCAGCTCGATCACACTAGGGCCGTCCTACGAGCAGTACTTC.

V and J are TRBV7-2 and TRBJ2-7; D not certain. This CDR3 is built from 14 residues. Germline-derived CDR1 and CDR2 are SGHTA and FQGNSA. Trimming removed 3 bases from V and 2 bases from J, with 11 bases in between. The CDR3 DNA is TGTGCCAGCAGCTTCCGGATCCAAGCCTACGAGCAGTACTTC. It is translated as CASSFRIQAYEQYF.

The rearrangement uses TRBV19 and TRBJ1-5; D is possibly TRBD1 (6 bases). From germline, CDR1 is LNHDA and CDR2 SQIVND (reference sequence). This CDR3 is built from 14 residues. Trimming took 4 bases from V and 7 from J, leaving 14 bases between them. The CDR3 region is CASSTQGSGQPQHF. The CDR3 DNA sequence: TGTGCCAGTAGTACGCAGGGGAGCGGCCAGCCCCAGCATTTT.

V gene TRBV2 combines with J gene TRBJ2-7; tentative D call: TRBD2 (5 bases). CDR1 is SNHLY and CDR2 is FYNNEI in the germline V gene. With 7 bases removed from V and 7 bases from J, the gap between germline ends came to 14 bases. This CDR3 has 12 amino acids. DNA for the CDR3: TGTGCCAGCACCGAAAGGTCGGGGGAGCAGTACTTC. Amino acids: CASTERSGEQYF.

V usage is TRBV29-1 and J usage is TRBJ1-2; 11 nucleotides agree with TRBD1. Unmatched junction bases numbered 9, after V lost 5 bases and J lost 4 bases. Germline V gene sequence: CDR1 SQVTM, CDR2 ANQGSEA. The length of the CDR3 is 15 residues. DNA of the CDR3: TGCAGCGTTTCCCTTCCCGGGACAGGGGGCTATGGCTACACCTTC. Protein: CSVSLPGTGGYGYTF.

There are a few counts of this clone. CDR3 sequence (DNA): TGTGCCAGCAGGGGGCTAGGGTACAATGAGCAGTTCTTC. It yields the protein CASRGLGYNEQFF. The chain uses TRBV7-9 and TRBJ2-1; D is possibly TRBD1 (5 bases). The CDR3 is 13 residues long. Germline V gives CDR1 SEHNR, CDR2 FQNEAQ (reference sequence). V gave up 6 bases and J gave up 4 bases, with 10 bases separating them. The entire variable domain, with the rest obtained from reference TRBV7-9 and TRBJ2-1, is as follows: DTGVSQNPRHKITKRGQNVTFRCDPISEHNRLYWYRQTLGQGPEFLTYFQNEAQLEKSRLLSDRFSAERPKGSFSTLEIQRTEQGDSAMYLCASRGLGYNEQFFGPGTRLTVL.

The chain links TRBV2 to TRBJ2-5; TRBD1 matches at 10 bases. This CDR3 has 14 residues. Germline CDR1 is SNHLY and CDR2 is FYNNEI. With 11 bases clipped from V and 4 bases from J, the junction kept 10 bases outside the gene matches. The CDR3 spells CAGKRDRGSETQYF. CDR3 sequence (DNA): TGTGCCGGGAAACGGGACAGGGGTTCAGAGACCCAGTACTTC.